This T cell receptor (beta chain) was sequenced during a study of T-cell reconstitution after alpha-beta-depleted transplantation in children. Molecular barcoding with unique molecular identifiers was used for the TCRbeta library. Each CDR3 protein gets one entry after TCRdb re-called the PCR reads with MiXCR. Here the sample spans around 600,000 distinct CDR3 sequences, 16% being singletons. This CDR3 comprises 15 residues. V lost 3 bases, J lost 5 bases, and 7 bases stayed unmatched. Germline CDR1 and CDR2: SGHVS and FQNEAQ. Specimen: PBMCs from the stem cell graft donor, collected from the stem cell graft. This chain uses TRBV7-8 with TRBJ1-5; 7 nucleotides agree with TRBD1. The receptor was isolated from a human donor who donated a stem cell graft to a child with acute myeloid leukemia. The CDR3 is CASSFNRGDYQPQHF. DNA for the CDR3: TGTGCCAGCAGCTTTAACAGGGGCGATTATCAGCCCCAGCATTTT.